In its sample, the clone carrying this TCR beta chain ranks as medium-sized. Its antigen is still unknown. The CDR3 has 15 residues. The germline gives CDR1 DFQATT, CDR2 SNEGSKA (reference sequence). Trimming stripped 1 base from V and 3 bases from J, with 12 bases between. The record originates from a study of vaccination and CD4 T cells after COVID-19. Study summary: Stimulation of the cells used overlapping spike peptide pools from SARS-CoV-2 and from the common cold coronaviruses HCoV-NL63, HCoV-OC43 and HCoV-229E.

The treatment denotes: approximately nine-day PBMC culture with coronavirus spike peptide pools or control peptides (ViraFEST assay). At the Johns Hopkins FTIC core, DNA taken from cultured CD4+ T cells was sequenced by way of the Oncomine TCR Beta short-read assay. TCRdb re-called the PCR reads with MiXCR, one entry per CDR3 protein. The sample lists some 25,000 distinct CDR3 sequences; approximately 49% were seen once. The TCR originated in a human donor who had recovered from COVID-19. Sequenced sample: CD4+ T cells from blood, cultured in vitro. The chain links TRBV20-1 to TRBJ2-2; D gene ambiguous. In nucleotides, the CDR3 is TGCAGTGCTAGAGCCAGGAACCAAGACACCGGGGAGCTGTTTTTT. This sequence encodes CSARARNQDTGELFF.